What follows are 12 T cell receptor beta chains derived from one specimen sequenced in a study of OX40 agonist ivuxolimab in advanced cancers. Produced via immunoSEQ multiplex PCR; TCRdb's table is partial and in-frame only. In the table there are 45,000 to 60,000 clones, under 90% of which are singletons. The sample was CD4+ or CD8+ T cells sorted from blood, taken in a trial of the OX40 agonist ivuxolimab. These receptors were collected from an adult with an advanced solid tumor such as melanoma, head and neck, liver or kidney cancer.

V gene TRBV5-1 combines with J gene TRBJ2-7; D ambiguous. The CDR3 covers 12 residues. Trimming pared 4 bases from V and 0 bases from J, leaving 5 bases between. Germline CDR1 is SGHRS and CDR2 is YFSETQ. This CDR3 reads CASSGDSYEQYF. The CDR3 nucleotides read TGCGCCAGCAGCGGTGACTCCTACGAGCAGTACTTC.

This clone occurred once. V usage is TRBV6-5 and J usage is TRBJ1-4; TRBD1 aligns across 9 bases. This CDR3 contains 15 residues. V gave up 4 bases and J gave up 2 bases; unmatched junction bases: 2. The V gene's germline CDR1 is MNHEY and CDR2 SVGAGI. CDR3 nucleotide sequence: TGTGCCAGCAGTTCGACAGGGGGGACTAATGAAAAACTGTTTTTT. This encodes CASSSTGGTNEKLFF.

V gene TRBV10-1 combines with J gene TRBJ2-1; unclear D gene. Germline values: CDR1 WNHNN, CDR2 SYGVQD (reference sequence). Deletions cut 0 bases from V and 0 bases from J, with 6 bases between. There are 15 residues in the CDR3. CDR3 amino acids: CASSESVSSYNEQFF. The CDR3 nucleotides read TGCGCCAGCAGTGAGTCTGTCAGCTCCTACAATGAGCAGTTCTTC.

Regarding this clone: This CDR3 is also generated by other DNA sequences in the sample. The chain links TRBV6-5 to TRBJ1-1; 7 positions agree with TRBD1. The germline gives CDR1 MNHEY, CDR2 SVGAGI. CDR3 length equals 14 residues. Losses at the gene ends were 2 bases for V and 5 bases for J; bases not matched to a gene: 5. Written as DNA, the CDR3 is TGTGCCAGCAGTTACAGGGGGCTGCGGACTGAAGCTTTCTTT. Translating it yields CASSYRGLRTEAFF.

This chain joins TRBV27 and TRBJ1-5, with D hard to call. V was shortened by 3 bases and J by 3 bases, with 9 bases between the two germline ends. There are 14 residues in the CDR3. Germline CDR1 and CDR2: MNHEY and SMNVEV (reference sequence). The CDR3 DNA reads TGTGCCAGCAGTTTGAAGGTGGACAATCAGCCCCAGCATTTT. Its protein product is CASSLKVDNQPQHF.

This CDR3 is CASSFPGQSSYEQYF. Written as DNA, the CDR3 is TGTGCCAGCAGCTTCCCGGGACAGAGCTCCTACGAGCAGTACTTC. The chain carries TRBV7-8 and TRBJ2-7; TRBD1 matches 7 bases. This CDR3 is built from 15 residues. Trimming at V came to 3 bases and at J to 0 bases, leaving 5 bases not matched to a gene. Germline loops: CDR1 SGHVS, CDR2 FQNEAQ.

The chain couples TRBV4-3 to TRBJ2-1, with 7 bases fitting TRBD2. The CDR3 spans 17 residues. Germline CDR1 reads LGHNA; CDR2 reads YSLEER. V lost 0 bases, J lost 3 bases, and 8 bases stayed unmatched. The CDR3 loop reads CASSQDSTGGIYNEQFF. The CDR3 coding sequence is TGCGCCAGCAGCCAAGATAGTACCGGGGGGATCTACAATGAGCAGTTCTTC.

This chain links TRBV28 with TRBJ2-2; D uncertain. The CDR3 is 14 amino acids. V lost 8 bases and J lost 0, with 10 bases in between. Germline lookup yields CDR1 MDHEN and CDR2 SYDVKM. The CDR3 protein is CASLTASNTGELFF. CDR3 sequence (DNA): TGTGCCAGCTTGACCGCATCGAACACCGGGGAGCTGTTTTTT.

This clone was seen once. The gene calls are TRBV7-6 and TRBJ2-7, with D maybe TRBD2 (5 bases). CDR1 and CDR2 from the germline V gene are SGHVS and FNYEAQ. Trimming took 1 base from V and 3 from J, leaving 16 bases between them. This CDR3 is 16 amino acids long. DNA of the CDR3: TGTGCCAGCAGCTTAGGGCCCCCCAGGACTCGCTACGAGCAGTACTTC. Residues: CASSLGPPRTRYEQYF.

The chain has TRBV27 and TRBJ1-2; D remains unclear. Per the germline V gene, CDR1 is MNHEY and CDR2 is SMNVEV (reference sequence). This CDR3 region has 14 residues. V dropped 3 bases and J dropped 5 bases, with 13 bases sitting between them. CDR3 residues: CASSFTGSIYGYTF. The CDR3 region has the DNA TGTGCCAGCAGTTTCACCGGGTCCATATATGGCTACACCTTC.

This chain links TRBV5-1 with TRBJ2-5, with 12 bases lining up with TRBD2. Trimming took 4 bases from V and 4 from J; bases not matched to a gene: 8. Germline CDR1 and CDR2: SGHRS and YFSETQ. CDR3 length: 16 residues. The CDR3, as DNA: TGCGCCAGCAGCCCAGGACTAGCGGGGTTAAGAGAGACCCAGTACTTC. As protein: CASSPGLAGLRETQYF. The full variable domain, with the rest looked up from reference TRBV5-1 and TRBJ2-5, is KAGVTQTPRYLIKTRGQQVTLSCSPISGHRSVSWYQQTPGQGLQFLFEYFSETQRNKGNFPGRFSGRQFSNSRSEMNVSTLELGDSALYLCASSPGLAGLRETQYFGPGTRLLVL.

This chain uses TRBV9 with TRBJ1-1, with D unresolved. CDR3 length: 13 amino acids. Looked up from germline, CDR1 is SGDLS and CDR2 is YYNGEE. The V end was cut by 7 bases, the J end by 11 bases, with 21 bases between. The CDR3 protein is CASGRGGSVAAFF. Written as DNA, the CDR3 is TGTGCCAGCGGCCGGGGAGGTTCTGTGGCGGCTTTCTTT.